These T cell receptor beta chains were read from a single sample in a study of T-cell reconstitution after alpha-beta-depleted transplantation in children. In TCRdb, the PCR reads were re-called with MiXCR into one record per CDR3 protein. The table has fewer than 700,000 distinct CDR3 sequences, more than 20% seen once. Sequences were derived from PBMCs, mostly from graft donor cells, sampled 360 days after TCRalphabeta/CD19-depleted stem cell transplant. The receptors originated from a boy in the first two years of life who had a stem cell transplant for acute myeloid leukemia, so the T cells may come from the graft donor. The CDR3 runs from the conserved cysteine through the conserved F or W. The D gene is left open where the match is weak. Clone size is stated in some rows and not others, as once, few, many or a class when expanded.

abundance | j_gene | d_gene | v_gene | CDR3nt | CDR3aa
few | TRBJ2-7 | TRBD2 | TRBV20-1 | TGCAGTGCCAAACATACGTCGGGGGGGTGGTACGAGCAGTACTTC | CSAKHTSGGWYEQYF
. | TRBJ2-1 | . | TRBV29-1 | TGCAGCGTTGCAGGGAGATCCTACAATGAGCAGTTCTTC | CSVAGRSYNEQFF
. | TRBJ2-1 | TRBD2 | TRBV10-3 | TGTGCCATCAGTGAGTCGGCTAGCGGGTACAATGAGCAGTTCTTC | CAISESASGYNEQFF
few | TRBJ2-5 | TRBD2 | TRBV10-3 | TGTGCCATCAACCCAGGACTAGCGGAAGAGACCCAGTACTTC | CAINPGLAEETQYF
. | TRBJ1-1 | . | TRBV7-9 | TGTGCCAGCAGCTTAGGAATGGGAGCAGGGGTCGAAGAAGCTTTCTTT | CASSLGMGAGVEEAFF
many | TRBJ1-2 | TRBD1 | TRBV20-1 | TGCAGTCCGTCCCTCCGGGACAGGGCTCGCATTGGCTACACCTTC | CSPSLRDRARIGYTF
. | TRBJ2-3 | . | TRBV28 | TGTGCCAGCACCCCGCGACTAGACACAGATACGCAGTATTTT | CASTPRLDTDTQYF
many | TRBJ2-1 | TRBD2 | TRBV12-3/TRBV12-4 | TGTGCCAGCAGTCACGGACTAGCGGCGACTTTCTCCTACAATGAGCAGTTCTTC | CASSHGLAATFSYNEQFF
many | TRBJ2-3 | . | TRBV7-2 | TGTGCCAGCAGTCCAGCACGGCGGACCCCCCTCACAGATACGCAGTATTTT | CASSPARRTPLTDTQYF
few | TRBJ2-5 | . | TRBV6-5 | TGTGCCAGCAGTTCCCGGGCCATTCAAGAGACCCAGTACTTC | CASSSRAIQETQYF
. | TRBJ1-5 | TRBD1 | TRBV24-1 | TGTGCCACCAGTGTTCAGGGGGCGAGTCAGCCCCAGCATTTT | CATSVQGASQPQHF
many | TRBJ2-7 | . | TRBV4-3 | TGCGCCAGCAGCCAAGCAAGACCCTACGAGCAGTACTTC | CASSQARPYEQYF
many | TRBJ1-5 | . | TRBV20-1 | TGCAGTGCTAGTAGGCCCCGTCGGAACTATAATCAGCCCCAGCATTTT | CSASRPRRNYNQPQHF